These 27 T cell receptor beta chains originate from one sample sequenced in a study of blood T cell repertoires in COVID-19. Assay used: immunoSEQ multiplex PCR; TCRdb lists only in-frame clones, some missing. The table has about 350,000 clones, roughly 90% seen once. The source material was PBMCs or T cells enriched from blood (not recorded which). Receptors were obtained from a woman aged 25-40 years who had been exposed to COVID-19.

The chain has TRBV7-9 and TRBJ1-4; maybe TRBD1 (6 bases). Trimming took 8 bases from V and 0 from J, leaving 10 bases between them. CDR3 length: 14 amino acids. CDR1 is SEHNR and CDR2 is FQNEAQ in the germline V gene (reference sequence). CDR3 loop: CASGQFATNEKLFF. CDR3 coding DNA: TGTGCCAGCGGACAGTTTGCAACTAATGAAAAACTGTTTTTT.

The gene calls are TRBV24-1 and TRBJ2-1, with 8 bases aligning to TRBD2. The germline gives CDR1 KGHDR, CDR2 SFDVKD. V lost 3 bases, J lost 6 bases, and 6 bases stayed unmatched. This CDR3 contains 15 residues. The CDR3 spells CATSDPSGSVNEQFF. Written as DNA, the CDR3 is TGTGCCACCAGTGATCCCAGCGGGAGTGTCAATGAGCAGTTCTTC.

This sequence joins TRBV10-2 and TRBJ1-3; 8 nucleotides line up with TRBD1. V gave up 10 bases and J gave up 4 bases; unmatched junction bases: 6. This CDR3 comprises 13 residues. Germline lookup yields CDR1 WSHSY and CDR2 SAAADI. CDR3 sequence: CAITRDRGNTIYF. The CDR3 DNA reads as TGCGCCATCACCCGGGACAGGGGAAACACCATATATTTT.

This chain links TRBV2 with TRBJ2-1, with a tentative D call TRBD2 (6 bases). V lost 4 bases, J lost 0 bases, and 13 bases lay in between. The CDR3 has 16 residues. Germline V CDR1 and CDR2: SNHLY, FYNNEI. The CDR3, as DNA: TGTGCCAGCAGTGTAACTACTAGCATCTCCTACAATGAGCAGTTCTTC. Translating it yields CASSVTTSISYNEQFF.

The chain joins TRBV10-2 to TRBJ1-1; 8 nucleotides line up with TRBD1. The CDR3 consists of 15 residues. CDR1 and CDR2 (germline): WSHSY, SAAADI. Germline trimming cut 3 bases from V and 3 bases from J; bases unmatched to any gene: 6. The DNA of the CDR3 is TGCGCCAGCAGTGACCAGACAGGGGCGGACACTGAAGCTTTCTTT. This sequence encodes CASSDQTGADTEAFF.

This chain uses TRBV19 with TRBJ1-3, with D possibly TRBD1 on 6 matching bases. This CDR3 contains 16 residues. CDR1 and CDR2 from the germline V gene are LNHDA and SQIVND (reference sequence). V was clipped by 5 bases and J by 0 bases, with 14 bases between them. CDR3 amino acids: CASSWGGHTSGNTIYF. DNA of the CDR3: TGTGCCAGTAGTTGGGGGGGACATACCTCTGGAAACACCATATATTTT.

The J gene is TRBJ1-1, the V gene TRBV7-9; D might be TRBD1 (5 bases). Germline loops: CDR1 SEHNR, CDR2 FQNEAQ (reference sequence). Trimming cost V 4 bases and J 8 bases, with 11 bases left between them. The CDR3 extends over 12 amino acids. As DNA, the CDR3 is TGTGCCAGCAGCTCGACAGTACTCGAAGCTTTCTTT. Translated, it gives CASSSTVLEAFF.

This clone was seen once. The V gene is TRBV7-6, the J gene TRBJ1-1; D ambiguous. The germline V and J ends were trimmed by 0 bases and 5 bases, with 10 bases remaining between them. The germline V gene encodes CDR1 SGHVS and CDR2 FNYEAQ. The CDR3 has 14 residues. Here the CDR3 reads CASSLALTGTEAFF. CDR3 DNA sequence: TGTGCCAGCAGCTTAGCCCTGACGGGGACTGAAGCTTTCTTT.

The chain couples TRBV5-1 to TRBJ2-5; 7 positions agree with TRBD1. Germline V gene sequence: CDR1 SGHRS, CDR2 YFSETQ. The V gene end was trimmed by 8 bases and the J gene end by 2 bases; junction bases not matched to a gene: 3. The CDR3 has 12 residues. CDR3 nucleotides: TGCGCCAGTTACAGGGGACAAGAGACCCAGTACTTC. Its translation: CASYRGQETQYF.

CDR3 protein: CASGGVRSEAFF. CDR3 nucleotide sequence: TGTGCCAGCGGGGGGGTGAGGAGTGAAGCTTTCTTT. V usage is TRBV25-1 and J usage is TRBJ1-1; maybe TRBD1 (5 bases). The CDR3 contains 12 residues. Germline V gene data show CDR1 as MGHDK and CDR2 as SYGVNS. Trimming removed 8 bases at V and 7 bases at J, with 14 bases between.

The rearrangement links TRBV5-4 to TRBJ2-7; possibly TRBD2 for D (6 bases). This CDR3 contains 14 residues. Trimming removed 3 bases from V and 3 bases from J, with 13 bases in between. Germline V CDR1 and CDR2: SGHNT, YYREEE (reference sequence). CDR3 in DNA: TGTGCCAGCAGCTCGGAGGGCCTCCTCTACGAGCAGTACTTC. Its protein is CASSSEGLLYEQYF.

The rearrangement joins TRBV6-1 to TRBJ2-7, with D perhaps TRBD1 (5 bases). Germline loops: CDR1 MNHNS, CDR2 SASEGT. The CDR3 covers 15 residues. The V end lost 0 bases, the J end lost 0 bases, and 9 bases lay between the germline ends. The DNA for the CDR3 is TGTGCCAGCAGTGAAGCGGGGCAGGGCTCCTACGAGCAGTACTTC. As protein: CASSEAGQGSYEQYF.

The gene calls are TRBV30 and TRBJ1-1; the match to TRBD1 covers 9 bases. The CDR3 has 17 residues. V dropped 4 bases and J dropped 0; count of bases not matched to a gene: 12. Germline CDR1 is GTSNPN and CDR2 is SVGIG (reference sequence). CDR3 loop: CAWIVHRGRGMNTEAFF. CDR3 sequence (DNA): TGTGCCTGGATCGTACACAGGGGGCGCGGGATGAACACTGAAGCTTTCTTT.

The chain carries TRBV19 and TRBJ2-7; 10 bases match TRBD2. The length of the CDR3 is 14 residues. With 5 bases clipped from V and 6 bases from J, the junction kept 7 bases outside the gene matches. CDR1 and CDR2 from the germline V gene are LNHDA and SQIVND (reference sequence). CDR3 protein: CASSPSGLASEQYF. CDR3 nucleotides: TGTGCCAGTAGTCCCTCGGGACTAGCGTCCGAGCAGTACTTC. The whole variable domain, remainder taken from reference TRBV19 and TRBJ2-7, is DGGITQSPKYLFRKEGQNVTLSCEQNLNHDAMYWYRQDPGQGLRLIYYSQIVNDFQKGDIAEGYSVSREKKESFPLTVTSAQKNPTAFYLCASSPSGLASEQYFGPGTRLTVT.

The CDR3 protein is CACMTGSNQPQHF. As DNA, the CDR3 is TGTGCCTGTATGACGGGTAGCAATCAGCCCCAGCATTTT. The chain recombines TRBV30 with TRBJ1-5; no reliable D call. The germline V gene encodes CDR1 GTSNPN and CDR2 SVGIG (reference sequence). V was pared by 6 bases and J by 0 bases, with 9 bases between. The CDR3 runs to 13 residues.

The chain couples TRBV19 to TRBJ1-1; no reliable D call. The length of the CDR3 is 11 residues. The germline gives CDR1 LNHDA, CDR2 SQIVND (reference sequence). Trimming stripped 2 bases from V and 5 bases from J, with 3 bases between. The CDR3 sequence: CASSIQTEAFF. CDR3 nucleotides: TGTGCCAGTAGTATACAGACTGAAGCTTTCTTT.

This clone was seen a single time. The chain has TRBV19 and TRBJ1-1, with D maybe TRBD1 (5 bases). Trimming stripped 3 bases from V and 0 bases from J, with 8 bases between. The CDR3 is 14 residues long. Germline V gene data show CDR1 as LNHDA and CDR2 as SQIVND (reference sequence). The CDR3 loop reads CASSMEGLNTEAFF. The CDR3 region has the DNA TGTGCCAGTAGTATGGAGGGGTTGAACACTGAAGCTTTCTTT.

The chain couples TRBV5-1 to TRBJ2-1, with 9 bases identical to TRBD2. Germline CDR1 and CDR2: SGHRS and YFSETQ. The V and J ends lost 2 bases and 4 bases, in that order; junction bases with no gene match: 7. The CDR3 length is 16 residues. The CDR3 loop is CASSLGKAGGYNEQFF. CDR3 DNA: TGCGCCAGCAGCTTAGGGAAAGCGGGAGGTTACAATGAGCAGTTCTTC.

V usage is TRBV6-5 and J usage is TRBJ2-1; D may be TRBD2 (6 bases). Between the trimmed V and J ends, which lost 2 bases and 7 bases, there was a span of 12 bases. Germline V gene sequence: CDR1 MNHEY, CDR2 SVGAGI. The CDR3 totals 14 residues. CDR3 sequence reads: CASSYGSSGNEQFF. DNA for the CDR3: TGTGCCAGCAGTTACGGGAGTAGCGGAAATGAGCAGTTCTTC.

This clone has just one count. The chain is built from TRBV28 and TRBJ2-7; TRBD1 matches at 8 bases. CDR3 size: 15 residues. From germline, CDR1 is MDHEN and CDR2 SYDVKM. After removal of 3 bases from V and 2 bases from J, the junction contained 6 bases not matched to a gene. This chain's CDR3 is CASSFPGQEPYEQYF. CDR3 in DNA: TGTGCCAGCAGTTTTCCGGGACAGGAGCCCTACGAGCAGTACTTC.

The chain carries TRBV2 and TRBJ2-6; 7 positions match TRBD1. The germline V gene encodes CDR1 SNHLY and CDR2 FYNNEI. The CDR3 runs 18 residues. Losses at the gene ends were 6 bases for V and 3 bases for J; bases not matched to a gene: 14. This CDR3 reads CASRGLRQGEYGANVLTF. The DNA for the CDR3 is TGTGCCAGCAGGGGGCTCCGGCAGGGGGAGTATGGGGCCAACGTCCTGACTTTC.

This chain connects TRBV30 to TRBJ1-2; maybe TRBD1 (6 bases). The germline V and J ends were trimmed by 0 bases and 4 bases, with 6 bases remaining between them. CDR3 length: 12 amino acids. In germline, CDR1 is GTSNPN, CDR2 SVGIG (reference sequence). The DNA of the CDR3 is TGTGCCTGGAGTGTACAGGGCTATGGCTACACCTTC. This gives the protein CAWSVQGYGYTF. Full variable domain (outside the CDR3, taken from reference TRBV30 and TRBJ1-2): SQTIHQWPATLVQPVGSPLSLECTVEGTSNPNLYWYRQAAGRGLQLLFYSVGIGQISSEVPQNLSASRPQDRQFILSSKKLLLSDSGFYLCAWSVQGYGYTFGSGTRLTVV.

This clone was counted between two and nine times. This chain links TRBV2 with TRBJ1-5, with D unresolved. Germline V gene lookup returns CDR1 SNHLY and CDR2 FYNNEI. Trimming left V 6 bases short and J 6 bases short, with 15 bases between. The CDR3 runs to 14 residues. CDR3 DNA: TGTGCCAGCAGGAGGTCGGAATCGGCTCAGCCCCAGCATTTT. It translates to CASRRSESAQPQHF. The variable domain in full, completed from reference TRBV2 and TRBJ1-5, reads EPEVTQTPSHQVTQMGQEVILRCVPISNHLYFYWYRQILGQKVEFLVSFYNNEISEKSEIFDDQFSVERPDGSNFTLKIRSTKLEDSAMYFCASRRSESAQPQHFGDGTRLSIL.

The chain joins TRBV27 to TRBJ1-2, with a possible D match to TRBD1 (6 bases). The V gene's germline CDR1 is MNHEY and CDR2 SMNVEV (reference sequence). Deletions cut 5 bases from V and 7 bases from J, with 23 bases between. The CDR3 totals 16 residues. As DNA, the CDR3 is TGTGCCAGCAGTCGACAAGGACAGCGCGGGGGCCTTGGCTACACCTTC. This translates into CASSRQGQRGGLGYTF.

The rearrangement uses TRBV9 and TRBJ1-4; 7 bases match TRBD1. Germline CDR1 SGDLS, CDR2 YYNGEE. The junction had 11 bases not matched to a gene; V was cut back by 4 bases and J by 8 bases. CDR3 length: 15 amino acids. In nucleotides, the CDR3 is TGTGCCAGCAGCATCCGGGACCAGACAGGGGAAAAACTGTTTTTT. Its protein product is CASSIRDQTGEKLFF.

The chain carries TRBV6-5 and TRBJ1-6; D is uncertain. The V gene's germline CDR1 is MNHEY and CDR2 SVGAGI. V lost 6 bases, J lost 7 bases, and 7 bases lay in between. This CDR3 spans 12 amino acids. Here the CDR3 reads CASSQRNSPLHF. CDR3 coding DNA: TGTGCCAGCAGCCAGAGGAATTCACCCCTCCACTTT.

The sample holds one count of this clone. The chain joins TRBV19 to TRBJ2-1; TRBD1 matches at 11 bases. The CDR3 length is 15 residues. V gave up 6 bases and J gave up 8 bases; unmatched junction bases: 9. Germline CDR1 and CDR2: LNHDA and SQIVND (reference sequence). The CDR3 loop reads CASRMGTGGVDEQFF. In DNA form, the CDR3 reads TGTGCCAGTAGGATGGGGACAGGGGGGGTCGATGAGCAGTTCTTC.